This note documents a single TCR beta chain sequence. Its specificity is unknown. cDNA synthesis used the whole RNA isolate, giving expressed TCRB sequences. It was found that naive, central memory and regulatory T cell samples averaged around 3.7 million reads. Clones were read by immunoSEQ multiplex PCR, and TCRdb kept only the in-frame ones, dropping some. In the table there are fewer than 350,000 clones, 15% of which are singletons. Central memory, naive, regulatory and stem cell-like memory CD4+ cells were sorted by CD45RO/CCR7/CD25/CD127/CD95/CD27. The purity of all sorted populations exceeded 98%. The sample is drawn from a study of beta chain features in type 1 diabetes. Study background: Taken together, all samples contributed some 100 million examined sorted cells.

Study results and limitations: In all four CD4+ subsets, TCRB CDR3 length was significantly, moderately reduced in type 1 diabetes.

CDR3 length: 13 residues. Trimming pared 4 bases from V and 6 bases from J, leaving 12 bases between. Looked up from germline, CDR1 is SGHNT and CDR2 is YYREEE (reference sequence). The sample comprised naive CD4+ T cells from blood. This sequence joins TRBV5-4 and TRBJ2-3; perhaps TRBD1 as D (5 bases). This receptor was identified in a man younger than 35 with type 1 diabetes. The CDR3 sequence is CASSTKGVDTQYF. The CDR3, as DNA: TGTGCCAGCAGCACCAAAGGGGTCGATACGCAGTATTTT.